Listed below are T cell receptor beta chains from one sample, sequenced in a study of T cell repertoires in cytomegalovirus infection. TCRdb called the reads again in MiXCR, with one record for every CDR3 protein. This table has approximately 500,000 distinct CDR3 sequences, roughly 29% appearing once. The specimen was PBMCs. The receptors originated from a human donor in good health (CMV status not recorded). Some clones in this sample may be carry-over from other donors' samples. Both conserved end residues are part of each CDR3. D genes are given only for firm matches. Rows give clone size only sometimes, using once, few, many, or a class for an expanded clone.

TRBV5-1	.	few	TRBJ2-5	CASILAPGGEETQYF	TGCGCCAGCATCCTAGCACCGGGCGGGGAAGAGACCCAGTACTTC
TRBV6-2/TRBV6-3	.	few	TRBJ1-6	CASSPTGTLNSPLHF	TGTGCCAGCAGCCCTACTGGGACGTTGAATTCACCCCTCCACTTT
TRBV24-1	.	once	TRBJ1-1	CATSDLLGQAFF	TGTGCCACCAGTGATTTACTCGGGCAAGCTTTCTTT
TRBV7-6	.	many	TRBJ2-1	CASSSLGNEQFF	TGTGCCAGCAGCTCCCTAGGGAATGAGCAGTTCTTC
TRBV5-1	.	.	TRBJ2-7	CASSLTDYEQYF	TGCGCCAGCAGCTTGACGGACTACGAGCAGTACTTC
TRBV28	TRBD2	.	TRBJ2-1	CASSSFPTSGRTGEQFF	TGTGCCAGCAGTTCCTTTCCGACTAGCGGGAGGACCGGGGAGCAGTTCTTC
TRBV12-5	TRBD1	few	TRBJ1-1	CASVYTGTGLLYTEAFF	TGTGCTAGTGTTTACACCGGGACAGGACTGCTTTACACTGAAGCTTTCTTT
TRBV6-2/TRBV6-3	TRBD1	.	TRBJ1-1	CASSADRARTEAFF	TGTGCCAGCAGTGCGGACAGGGCTAGGACTGAAGCTTTCTTT
TRBV7-8	.	few	TRBJ2-1	CASSRLRLGGREQFF	TGTGCCAGCAGCCGCCTCCGTTTGGGGGGTCGTGAGCAGTTCTTC
TRBV7-9	.	few	TRBJ2-5	CASNQGGPQETQYF	TGTGCCAGCAACCAGGGGGGCCCACAAGAGACCCAGTACTTC
TRBV28	.	few	TRBJ1-5	CASSLMSGTHPGNGPQHF	TGTGCCAGCAGTTTAATGTCTGGGACACATCCTGGAAATGGGCCCCAGCATTTT
TRBV19	TRBD1	few	TRBJ2-1	CASLQAGQGLYEQFF	TGTGCCTCGCTGCAGGCGGGACAGGGTTTGTATGAGCAGTTCTTC
TRBV19	.	.	TRBJ1-5	CASSSRTFQPQHF	TGTGCCAGTAGTTCGAGGACATTTCAGCCCCAGCATTTT
TRBV5-4	.	few	TRBJ2-1	CASSGELRAAYNEQFF	TGTGCCAGCAGCGGAGAACTCCGAGCGGCTTACAATGAGCAGTTCTTC
TRBV4-3	TRBD2	.	TRBJ2-5	CASSQRLAGGPEYPQETQYF	TGCGCCAGCAGCCAACGACTAGCGGGAGGGCCGGAGTATCCACAAGAGACCCAGTACTTC
TRBV7-2	TRBD1	.	TRBJ1-2	CASRTGGGSGGYTF	TGTGCCAGCAGAACAGGGGGCGGGTCGGGCGGCTACACCTTC